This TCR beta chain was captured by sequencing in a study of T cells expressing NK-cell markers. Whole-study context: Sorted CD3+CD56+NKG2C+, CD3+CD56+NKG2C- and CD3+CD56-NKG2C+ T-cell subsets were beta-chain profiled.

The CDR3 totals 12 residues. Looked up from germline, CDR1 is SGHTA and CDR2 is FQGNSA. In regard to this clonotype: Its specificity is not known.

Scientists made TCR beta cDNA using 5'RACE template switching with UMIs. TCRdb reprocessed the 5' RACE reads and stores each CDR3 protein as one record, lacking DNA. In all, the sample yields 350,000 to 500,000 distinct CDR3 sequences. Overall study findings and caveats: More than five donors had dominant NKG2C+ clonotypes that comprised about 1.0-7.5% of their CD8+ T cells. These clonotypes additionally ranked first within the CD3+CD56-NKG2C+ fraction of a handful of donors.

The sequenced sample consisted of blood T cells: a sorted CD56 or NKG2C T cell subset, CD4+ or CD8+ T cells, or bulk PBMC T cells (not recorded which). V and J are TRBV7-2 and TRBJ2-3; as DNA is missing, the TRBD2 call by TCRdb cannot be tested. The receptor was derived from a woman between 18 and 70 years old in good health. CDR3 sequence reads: CAVRRVTDTQYF.